The rows below give T cell receptor beta chains drawn from one sample of a study of glioma-infiltrating T cells after dendritic cell vaccination. This table comes from immunoSEQ multiplex PCR, and its TCRdb copy is limited to in-frame clones, with some not included. Among 90,000 to 95,000 clones listed, 70% to 90% were seen once. The specimen comprised blood, sampled after dendritic cell vaccination. These receptors all stem from a human donor with glioblastoma. Both conserved end residues are part of each CDR3. Fields, in order: clone size, D gene, V gene, J gene, CDR3 DNA, CDR3 protein. A D gene is named only where the DNA matches it firmly. Clone size is given for some rows only: seen once, a few or many times, or a class if the clone is expanded.

abundance: .
d_gene: TRBD1
v_gene: TRBV7-2
j_gene: TRBJ2-5
CDR3nt: TGTGCCAGCAGCTTAGGGGACAGGGCGGAGACCCAGTACTTC
CDR3aa: CASSLGDRAETQYF

abundance: .
d_gene: .
v_gene: TRBV27
j_gene: TRBJ1-5
CDR3nt: TGTGCCAGCAGTTTACTGTCGGGGGTCTTGGCGGATCAGCCCCAGCATTTT
CDR3aa: CASSLLSGVLADQPQHF

abundance: .
d_gene: .
v_gene: TRBV19
j_gene: TRBJ1-4
CDR3nt: TGTGCCAGTAGTATACACCAGTCCACTAATGAAAAACTGTTTTTT
CDR3aa: CASSIHQSTNEKLFF

abundance: .
d_gene: TRBD2
v_gene: TRBV5-4
j_gene: TRBJ2-2
CDR3nt: TGTGCCAGCAGCACCCCTAGCGGGGGGGCCACCGGGGAGCTGTTTTTT
CDR3aa: CASSTPSGGATGELFF

abundance: .
d_gene: .
v_gene: TRBV2
j_gene: TRBJ1-5
CDR3nt: TGTGCCAGCAAGGAGCAGGGGCGGGATCAGCCCCAGCATTTT
CDR3aa: CASKEQGRDQPQHF

abundance: .
d_gene: .
v_gene: TRBV5-7
j_gene: TRBJ1-2
CDR3nt: TGTGCCAGCAGCTTACAGGGTCACGGCTACACCTTC
CDR3aa: CASSLQGHGYTF

abundance: .
d_gene: TRBD1
v_gene: TRBV30
j_gene: TRBJ1-2
CDR3nt: TGTGCCTGGAGAGGACAGGGTTTCGAAAGGGACGCTGGCTACACCTTC
CDR3aa: CAWRGQGFERDAGYTF

abundance: .
d_gene: TRBD1
v_gene: TRBV19
j_gene: TRBJ2-5
CDR3nt: TGTGCCAGTAGTCCCCGATCGACAGGGTCCGAGACCCAGTACTTC
CDR3aa: CASSPRSTGSETQYF

abundance: .
d_gene: TRBD2
v_gene: TRBV7-9
j_gene: TRBJ2-5
CDR3nt: TGTGCCAGCAGCTTAAATAGCGGGGTAGAGACCCAGTACTTC
CDR3aa: CASSLNSGVETQYF

abundance: .
d_gene: TRBD1
v_gene: TRBV5-1
j_gene: TRBJ2-5
CDR3nt: TGCGCCAGCAGCTCGGGAACCCGACAGGGGGAAGAGACCCAGTACTTC
CDR3aa: CASSSGTRQGEETQYF

abundance: .
d_gene: TRBD2
v_gene: TRBV5-1
j_gene: TRBJ2-2
CDR3nt: TGCGCCAGCAGCCACCCTAACGGGAGGACCGGGGAGCTGTTTTTT
CDR3aa: CASSHPNGRTGELFF

abundance: many
d_gene: .
v_gene: TRBV5-6
j_gene: TRBJ1-3
CDR3nt: TGTGCCAGCAGTCGCTTAGCTAGCTCTGGAAACACCATATATTTT
CDR3aa: CASSRLASSGNTIYF

abundance: once
d_gene: TRBD1
v_gene: TRBV6-1
j_gene: TRBJ1-3
CDR3nt: TGTGCCAGCAGTGACAGGGGGAGAAACACCATATATTTT
CDR3aa: CASSDRGRNTIYF

abundance: .
d_gene: .
v_gene: TRBV19
j_gene: TRBJ2-3
CDR3nt: TGTGCCAGTAGCCGCAATGGACGAGGAGGCACCACAGATACGCAGTATTTT
CDR3aa: CASSRNGRGGTTDTQYF

abundance: .
d_gene: .
v_gene: TRBV14
j_gene: TRBJ1-5
CDR3nt: TGTGCCAGCAGCCCCTACAAGACAGTCCAGGAAGGTCAGCCCCAGCATTTT
CDR3aa: CASSPYKTVQEGQPQHF

abundance: .
d_gene: .
v_gene: TRBV7-7
j_gene: TRBJ1-1
CDR3nt: TGTGCCAGCAGCTTATCAGAGAGACTTGAAGCTTTCTTT
CDR3aa: CASSLSERLEAFF

abundance: .
d_gene: TRBD1
v_gene: TRBV18
j_gene: TRBJ1-1
CDR3nt: TGTGCCAGCTCACCGGGACAGGGAGTACGGGACACTGAAGCTTTCTTT
CDR3aa: CASSPGQGVRDTEAFF

abundance: .
d_gene: .
v_gene: TRBV5-1
j_gene: TRBJ2-1
CDR3nt: TGCGCCAGCAGCCCGGTGGCCCTGGAGAGCGGCGGTTGGAATGAGCAGTTCTTC
CDR3aa: CASSPVALESGGWNEQFF

abundance: .
d_gene: .
v_gene: TRBV2
j_gene: TRBJ1-5
CDR3nt: TGTGCCAGCGCAGAAAGAGGACAGTACCTCCTAGGTCAGCCCCAGCATTTT
CDR3aa: CASAERGQYLLGQPQHF

abundance: .
d_gene: .
v_gene: TRBV4-2
j_gene: TRBJ2-2
CDR3nt: TGTGCCAGCAGCCAAGATCTAGGCAGGGCACGAACCGGGGAGCTGTTTTTT
CDR3aa: CASSQDLGRARTGELFF

abundance: few
d_gene: .
v_gene: TRBV19
j_gene: TRBJ2-7
CDR3nt: TGTGCCAGTAGTTCCTCAGGGGCCGAGCAGTACTTC
CDR3aa: CASSSSGAEQYF

abundance: .
d_gene: .
v_gene: TRBV5-1
j_gene: TRBJ2-3
CDR3nt: TGCGCCAGCAGCCGGGGGGCTCACGACAGCTCAGATACGCAGTATTTT
CDR3aa: CASSRGAHDSSDTQYF

abundance: .
d_gene: .
v_gene: TRBV27
j_gene: TRBJ1-2
CDR3nt: TGTGCCAGCGGTAGCGCAAGGACGGGAAGGGGCTACACCTTC
CDR3aa: CASGSARTGRGYTF

abundance: .
d_gene: TRBD2
v_gene: TRBV29-1
j_gene: TRBJ2-3
CDR3nt: TGCAGCGTTGAAACTAGCGGGGGAGCAGATACGCAGTATTTT
CDR3aa: CSVETSGGADTQYF

abundance: .
d_gene: TRBD1
v_gene: TRBV9
j_gene: TRBJ1-4
CDR3nt: TGTGCCAGCAGCGTGGGGGACAGTAATGAAAAACTGTTTTTT
CDR3aa: CASSVGDSNEKLFF

abundance: .
d_gene: .
v_gene: TRBV6-1
j_gene: TRBJ1-2
CDR3nt: TGTGCCAGCAGTGAAGCCGAGGGTAACTATGGCTACACCTTC
CDR3aa: CASSEAEGNYGYTF

abundance: .
d_gene: .
v_gene: TRBV19
j_gene: TRBJ1-1
CDR3nt: TGTGCCAGTAGTATAGATCGGAGGGGCACTGAAGCTTTCTTT
CDR3aa: CASSIDRRGTEAFF

abundance: .
d_gene: TRBD1
v_gene: TRBV2
j_gene: TRBJ1-2
CDR3nt: TGTGCCAGCAGTGGGGACAGCCATAACTATGGCTACACCTTC
CDR3aa: CASSGDSHNYGYTF

abundance: .
d_gene: TRBD1
v_gene: TRBV5-4
j_gene: TRBJ1-2
CDR3nt: TGTGCCAGCAGCTTACAGGGGGCAATTAACTATGGCTACACCTTC
CDR3aa: CASSLQGAINYGYTF

abundance: .
d_gene: .
v_gene: TRBV19
j_gene: TRBJ2-7
CDR3nt: TGTGCCAGTAGTAATACCGACAACTACGAGCAGTACTTC
CDR3aa: CASSNTDNYEQYF

abundance: .
d_gene: TRBD1
v_gene: TRBV5-6
j_gene: TRBJ2-2
CDR3nt: TGTGCCAGCAGCTTACAGGGGAAAACGAACACCGGGGAGCTGTTTTTT
CDR3aa: CASSLQGKTNTGELFF

abundance: .
d_gene: TRBD1
v_gene: TRBV5-5
j_gene: TRBJ1-5
CDR3nt: TGTGCCAGCAGACAGCCGGGACAGGGTCCCTGTCAGCCCCAGCATTTT
CDR3aa: CASRQPGQGPCQPQHF

abundance: .
d_gene: .
v_gene: TRBV2
j_gene: TRBJ1-2
CDR3nt: TGTGCCAGCATTAGACAGGCGGACCGCTATGGCTACACCTTC
CDR3aa: CASIRQADRYGYTF

abundance: .
d_gene: .
v_gene: TRBV18
j_gene: TRBJ1-1
CDR3nt: TGTGCCAGCTCACCACCGGGGGCGGCTTTCTTT
CDR3aa: CASSPPGAAFF

abundance: .
d_gene: .
v_gene: TRBV19
j_gene: TRBJ1-1
CDR3nt: TGTGCCAGTAGTATAGAACAGGGCCGGAACACTGAAGCTTTCTTT
CDR3aa: CASSIEQGRNTEAFF

abundance: .
d_gene: .
v_gene: TRBV2
j_gene: TRBJ2-2
CDR3nt: TGTGCCAGCAGAGAGACTCCGAACACCGGGGAGCTGTTTTTT
CDR3aa: CASRETPNTGELFF

abundance: .
d_gene: .
v_gene: TRBV7-2
j_gene: TRBJ2-5
CDR3nt: TGTGCCAGCAGCCCCGAGACAGGAGAACAAGAGACCCAGTACTTC
CDR3aa: CASSPETGEQETQYF

abundance: few
d_gene: TRBD2
v_gene: TRBV5-1
j_gene: TRBJ2-5
CDR3nt: TGCGCCAGCAGCCCGGGAGGAGGAGCGGGACGAGAGACCCAGTACTTC
CDR3aa: CASSPGGGAGRETQYF

abundance: .
d_gene: TRBD2
v_gene: TRBV9
j_gene: TRBJ2-1
CDR3nt: TGTGCCAGCAGCCCTGGGACTAGCGGGATGGGATACAATGAGCAGTTCTTC
CDR3aa: CASSPGTSGMGYNEQFF

abundance: .
d_gene: TRBD2
v_gene: TRBV19
j_gene: TRBJ2-3
CDR3nt: TGTGCCAGTAGTATAGGGTCTGGACTAGCGGTTAGCACAGATACGCAGTATTTT
CDR3aa: CASSIGSGLAVSTDTQYF